The entry that follows covers one T cell receptor beta chain sequence. The data are from a study of blood T cell repertoires in COVID-19. Background on the study: Sources were T cells, B-cell-depleted T cells, or PBMCs; the material itself was cDNA or gDNA.

The CDR3 contains 17 residues. Germline CDR1 and CDR2: SGHVS and FQNEAQ. V gave up 1 base and J gave up 2 bases, with 12 bases separating them. Study processing details: Amplification of reference gene primers provided the estimated nucleated cell counts. Profiled with immunoSEQ multiplex PCR; TCRdb holds only in-frame clones, not every one. From that table come the V and J calls and clone size; the DNA was used to work out D and trimming. The table includes about 70,000 clones, around three quarters detected once. The sample was peripheral blood. This sequence was found in a woman over 75 with active or convalescent COVID-19. V is TRBV7-8 and J is TRBJ2-6, with D uncertain. The CDR3 region has the DNA TGTGCCAGCAGCTTAGTAGCCGACGGTGCTGGGGCCAACGTCCTGACTTTC. This gives the protein CASSLVADGAGANVLTF.